Following are 18 T cell receptor beta chains from one sample sequenced in a study of CD8+CD57+ T cells in acquired aplastic anemia. The authors sequenced patients whose flow cytometry had shown CD8+CD57+ cell expansion. Genomic DNA, the template, was used for profiling of the TCR beta VDJ and CDR3. TCRdb recomputed calls from the reads with MiXCR, one row per CDR3 protein. The sample consists of 450,000 to 550,000 distinct CDR3 sequences, around 30% of them appearing once. Source material: sorted CD4+, CD8+, or CD8+CD57+ T cells (not recorded which) from PBMCs. Receptors originate from a human donor with aplastic anemia.

Note on this clonotype: This may stem from a read error, because a much larger clone lies one nucleotide away. J is TRBJ2-1 and V is TRBV25-1; D possibly uses TRBD1 or TRBD2 (5 bases each). CDR3 length: 14 amino acids. The germline CDR1 and CDR2 sequences are MGHDK and SYGVNS. In DNA, the CDR3 is TGTGCCGGCAGTGAACGGGGCGGCTACAATGAGCAGTTCTTC. Translation: CAGSERGGYNEQFF.

This clonotype was found many times. The chain joins TRBV20-1 to TRBJ1-2; no clear D gene. This CDR3 spans 11 amino acids. CDR1 DFQATT and CDR2 SNEGSKA come from the germline V gene (reference sequence). The germline V and J ends were trimmed by 0 bases and 8 bases, with 7 bases remaining between them. The CDR3 nucleotides read TGCAGTGCTAGAGATTCGGGGGGCTACACCTTC. Its protein product is CSARDSGGYTF.

This clonotype showed up just a few times. V is TRBV20-1 and J is TRBJ2-1; a possible D gene is TRBD1 (6 bases). The CDR3 spans 14 residues. CDR1 and CDR2 from the germline V gene are DFQATT and SNEGSKA (reference sequence). Trimming cost V 6 bases and J 8 bases, with 20 bases left between them. This chain's CDR3 is CSARTSTGLDEQFF. The CDR3 DNA sequence: TGCAGTGCAAGAACTTCTACAGGGTTGGATGAGCAGTTCTTC.

This clonotype was counted ten times or more. This chain joins TRBV25-1 and TRBJ1-1; the match to TRBD1 covers 7 bases. The germline V gene has CDR1 MGHDK and CDR2 SYGVNS. After removal of 0 bases from V and 3 bases from J, the junction contained 4 bases not matched to a gene. CDR3 length: 15 amino acids. CDR3 region: CASSEYRGSDTEAFF. The CDR3 bases are TGTGCCAGCAGTGAATACAGGGGGTCGGACACTGAAGCTTTCTTT. Full variable domain (missing parts from reference TRBV25-1 and TRBJ1-1): EADIYQTPRYLVIGTGKKITLECSQTMGHDKMYWYQQDPGMELHLIHYSYGVNSTEKGDLSSESTVSRIRTEHFPLTLESARPSHTSQYLCASSEYRGSDTEAFFGQGTRLTVV.

Regarding this clonotype: A much larger clonotype is one base distant, so this may be a read error. Because the CDR3 is missing its conserved closing phenylalanine or tryptophan, this is likely a read error. This chain uses TRBV7-2 with TRBJ1-5; the D gene is possibly TRBD1 (5 bases). Per germline, CDR1 SGHTA and CDR2 FQGNSA. V was shortened by 7 bases and J by 3 bases, with 16 bases between the two germline ends. There are 15 residues in the CDR3. CDR3 loop: CASMRDPGANQPQHS. The CDR3 bases are TGTGCCAGCATGCGGGACCCGGGAGCCAATCAGCCCCAGCATTCT.

This clonotype was observed a handful of times. The CDR3 loop reads CASIWSGTGRIQETQYF. The CDR3 DNA is TGTGCCAGCATCTGGTCCGGGACAGGCCGGATCCAAGAGACCCAGTACTTC. The chain employs TRBV5-6 and TRBJ2-5, with TRBD1 matching over 8 bases. J was trimmed by 1 base and V by 6 bases; bases with no gene match: 14. CDR3 length: 17 amino acids. The germline V gene encodes CDR1 SGHDT and CDR2 YYEEEE.

V is TRBV9 and J is TRBJ2-1; D not certain. V was pared by 2 bases and J by 0 bases, with 9 bases between. CDR3 length equals 15 residues. Germline V lookup: CDR1 SGDLS, CDR2 YYNGEE. In nucleotides, the CDR3 is TGTGCCAGCAGCGTTAACCCCCTCTCCTACAATGAGCAGTTCTTC. Protein product: CASSVNPLSYNEQFF.

V gene TRBV24-1 combines with J gene TRBJ1-2; 7 positions match TRBD1. CDR1 and CDR2 (germline): KGHDR, SFDVKD. CDR3 length equals 14 residues. Trimming took 0 bases from V and 8 from J; bases not matched to a gene: 5. CDR3: CATSDLEGAQGYTF. In DNA, the CDR3 is TGTGCCACCAGTGATTTGGAGGGGGCGCAGGGCTACACCTTC.

This clonotype was seen at least ten times. V is TRBV5-6 and J is TRBJ2-5, with D possibly matching TRBD2 (5 bases). Germline V gene data show CDR1 as SGHDT and CDR2 as YYEEEE. Deletions cut 4 bases from V and 2 bases from J, with 9 bases between. CDR3 length equals 13 residues. DNA of the CDR3: TGTGCCAGCAGCGGTAGCGATCAAGAGACCCAGTACTTC. Its translation: CASSGSDQETQYF.

The rearrangement uses TRBV9 and TRBJ2-2, with TRBD2 identical over 11 bases. CDR1 and CDR2 (germline): SGDLS, YYNGEE. The CDR3 contains 17 residues. Trimming removed 0 bases from V and 7 bases from J; junction bases left unmatched: 8. Here the CDR3 DNA reads TGTGCCAGCAGCGTAGACCCACTAGCGGGAGTACGCGGGGAGCTGTTTTTT. This sequence encodes CASSVDPLAGVRGELFF.

The rearrangement uses TRBV25-1 and TRBJ2-1; the D gene is possibly TRBD1 (5 bases). Germline CDR1 MGHDK, CDR2 SYGVNS. The CDR3 is made up of 15 amino acids. Trimming pared 6 bases from V and 5 bases from J, leaving 17 bases between. The CDR3 spells CASSLDTGSNNEQFF. For the CDR3, the DNA is TGTGCCAGCAGCTTAGACACAGGCTCGAACAATGAGCAGTTCTTC.

V and J are TRBV5-1 and TRBJ2-7, with D perhaps given as TRBD1 or TRBD2 (6 bases each). V lost 6 bases to trimming and J lost 7 bases, with 17 bases between them. The CDR3 consists of 13 residues. The V gene's germline CDR1 is SGHRS and CDR2 YFSETQ. The CDR3 is CASTKGGSGEQYF. The CDR3 DNA reads as TGCGCCAGCACCAAAGGGGGGTCCGGGGAGCAGTACTTC.

This clonotype occurred many times. The chain has TRBV20-1 and TRBJ2-3; no clear D gene. CDR1 DFQATT and CDR2 SNEGSKA come from the germline V gene (reference sequence). With 2 bases removed from V and 2 bases from J, the gap between germline ends came to 8 bases. CDR3 length: 13 amino acids. CDR3: CSARQPNTDTQYF. The CDR3 DNA follows: TGCAGTGCTAGACAGCCCAACACAGATACGCAGTATTTT.

The table lists this clonotype with a few counts. The V gene is TRBV5-5, the J gene TRBJ2-7; the D gene is possibly TRBD1 (5 bases). CDR1 and CDR2 from the germline V gene are SGHKS and YYEKEE (reference sequence). Trimming pared 1 base from V and 3 bases from J, leaving 14 bases between. CDR3 length: 15 residues. DNA for the CDR3: TGTGCCAGCAGCTTGAATCTAGGGGCAGACTACGAGCAGTACTTC. As protein: CASSLNLGADYEQYF.

This clonotype has a handful of counts. The rearrangement joins TRBV12-3 or TRBV12-4 to TRBJ1-1; maybe TRBD1 (6 bases). V lost 6 bases and J lost 0, with 11 bases in between. The CDR3 loop spans 14 amino acids. CDR3 sequence (DNA): TGTGCCAGCAGCACAGGGATCGTGAACACTGAAGCTTTCTTT. This gives the protein CASSTGIVNTEAFF.

Regarding this clonotype: The conserved closing phenylalanine or tryptophan is absent in this CDR3, likely reflecting a read error. The limits of the CDR3 on the DNA are not certain, so only TCRdb's listed CDR3 is given. The chain couples TRBV24-1 to TRBJ1-1. The CDR3 spans 11 amino acids, including both terminal residues. Germline V gene lookup returns CDR1 KGHDR and CDR2 SFDVKD. The CDR3 protein is CATSDLEGLAG.

This clonotype was picked up a small number of times. The genes are TRBV4-1 and TRBJ1-5; TRBD1 matches 7 bases. This CDR3 has 18 residues. Germline CDR1 is MGHRA and CDR2 is YSYEKL. V lost 5 bases and J lost 5; bases outside the gene matches: 18. The CDR3 region has the DNA TGCGCCAGCAGCTCCATATTAACAGGGGCCCTTTTAGATCAGCCCCAGCATTTT. Its translation: CASSSILTGALLDQPQHF.

The genes are TRBV2 and TRBJ2-5; TRBD1 aligns across 7 bases. From germline, CDR1 is SNHLY and CDR2 FYNNEI. Trimming took 7 bases from V and 7 from J; bases not matched to a gene: 15. This CDR3 has 15 residues. The CDR3 region is CASNSDRDGSATQYF. The DNA for the CDR3 is TGTGCCAGCAATAGTGACAGGGATGGCTCGGCGACCCAGTACTTC.